These 2 T cell receptor beta chains were sequenced from one sample in a study of blood T cell repertoires in COVID-19. Some clones are missing from TCRdb's copy, which holds only in-frame ones; the method was immunoSEQ multiplex PCR. The repertoire includes 120,000 or so clones, roughly 88% of them detected once, and 6% to 8.5% sits in the top ten. The sequenced sample consisted of peripheral blood. These receptors were obtained from a man between 50 and 59 years old with acute or convalescent COVID-19.

This chain joins TRBV19 and TRBJ1-2; TRBD1 matches at 7 bases. The CDR3 is 17 amino acids. With V trimmed by 3 bases and J by 4 bases, 14 bases remained unmatched. CDR1 and CDR2 from the germline V gene are LNHDA and SQIVND (reference sequence). The CDR3 reads CASSIATTGTPIYGYTF. CDR3 sequence (DNA): TGTGCCAGTAGTATTGCGACGACAGGGACTCCTATCTATGGCTACACCTTC. The full variable domain, completed using reference TRBV19 and TRBJ1-2, is DGGITQSPKYLFRKEGQNVTLSCEQNLNHDAMYWYRQDPGQGLRLIYYSQIVNDFQKGDIAEGYSVSREKKESFPLTVTSAQKNPTAFYLCASSIATTGTPIYGYTFGSGTRLTVV.

CDR3 region: CASSPRDSQNNSPLHF. The CDR3 DNA reads as TGCGCCAGCAGCCCCCGGGACAGCCAAAATAATTCACCCCTCCACTTT. This chain uses TRBV4-1 with TRBJ1-6; 7 bases are a match to TRBD1. V shed 4 bases and J 5 bases; nucleotides not matched to a gene: 8. The CDR3 is 16 amino acids. Germline lookup yields CDR1 MGHRA and CDR2 YSYEKL.